This is a list of T cell receptor beta chains from one sample in a study of blood T cells in healthy people across ages. From the 5' RACE reads, TCRdb called clonotypes with MiXCR, one entry per CDR3 protein. The table has just under 550,000 distinct CDR3 sequences, 24% seen once. These data were also filed under a second study, of T cells of mothers and their children.

Sequencing was carried out using blood. The source is a boy aged 5-17 years in good health. Both conserved end residues are part of each CDR3. A D gene is named only where the DNA matches it firmly. Size tells how often a clone was seen (once, few, many) or the class of an expanded clone, and some rows leave it out.

CDR3,DNA,size,J,D,V
CASSLTRDSYEKLFF,TGTGCCAGCAGCCTAACCCGGGACAGCTATGAAAAACTGTTTTTT,-,TRBJ1-4,TRBD1,TRBV11-2
CASSDTSGSGTGELFF,TGTGCCAGCAGTGATACTAGCGGGAGTGGTACCGGGGAGCTGTTTTTT,-,TRBJ2-2,TRBD2,TRBV6-1
CSASDRESQPQHF,TGCAGTGCTAGTGACAGGGAGTCTCAGCCCCAGCATTTT,many,TRBJ1-5,TRBD1,TRBV20-1
CASSLNLPWRGGRSYNEQFF,TGTGCCAGCAGCTTAAATCTTCCCTGGCGGGGCGGACGCTCCTACAATGAGCAGTTCTTC,few,TRBJ2-1,-,TRBV11-2
CASSLRRGHWSEQYF,TGTGCCAGCAGCCTCCGCAGGGGGCATTGGTCCGAGCAGTACTTC,-,TRBJ2-7,TRBD1,TRBV28
CSAKAHSSYEQYF,TGCAGTGCTAAGGCCCATAGCTCCTACGAGCAGTACTTC,few,TRBJ2-7,-,TRBV20-1
CSVAKRGAVNSYEQYF,TGCAGCGTTGCAAAGCGCGGAGCCGTGAATTCCTACGAGCAGTACTTC,-,TRBJ2-7,-,TRBV29-1
CASIGTANYGYTF,TGTGCCAGCATAGGGACAGCCAACTATGGCTACACCTTC,few,TRBJ1-2,TRBD1,TRBV25-1
CASTWAGYGMETQYF,TGTGCCAGCACCTGGGCGGGCTACGGGATGGAGACCCAGTACTTC,few,TRBJ2-5,-,TRBV11-2
CASSLGQGNIYEQYF,TGTGCCAGCAGCCTTGGACAGGGAAACATCTACGAGCAGTACTTC,-,TRBJ2-7,TRBD1,TRBV28
CASSVPPGEAFF,TGTGCCAGCAGCGTCCCTCCCGGGGAAGCTTTCTTT,few,TRBJ1-1,-,TRBV7-9
CASSPRVSGEQYF,TGTGCCAGCAGTCCCCGGGTATCGGGGGAGCAGTACTTC,-,TRBJ2-7,-,TRBV7-2
CASGIGRGNEQYF,TGTGCCAGCGGGATTGGCAGGGGGAACGAGCAGTACTTC,many,TRBJ2-7,TRBD1,TRBV28
CATSRARGQEETQYF,TGTGCCACCAGCAGAGCAAGGGGACAGGAAGAGACCCAGTACTTC,-,TRBJ2-5,TRBD1,TRBV15
CASRMDGSLNEQFF,TGTGCCAGCAGGATGGACGGAAGCTTAAATGAGCAGTTCTTC,few,TRBJ2-1,-,TRBV6-6
CASSISGRSYEQYF,TGTGCCAGTAGTATATCCGGGAGGTCGTACGAGCAGTACTTC,-,TRBJ2-7,TRBD2,TRBV19
CASSLTDLNTEAFF,TGCGCCAGCAGCTTAACGGACCTGAACACTGAAGCTTTCTTT,many,TRBJ1-1,-,TRBV5-1
CASSPREYEQYF,TGTGCCAGCAGCCCCAGGGAGTACGAGCAGTACTTC,-,TRBJ2-7,-,TRBV7-9
CSASDRGYGYTF,TGCAGTGCTTCCGACAGGGGCTATGGCTACACCTTC,-,TRBJ1-2,TRBD1,TRBV20-1
CASGPGNEQYF,TGTGCCAGTGGACCGGGGAACGAGCAGTACTTC,-,TRBJ2-7,-,TRBV2
CASSFTGHEQFF,TGTGCCAGCAGCTTTACGGGGCATGAGCAGTTCTTC,many,TRBJ2-1,-,TRBV11-1
CSALAETQYF,TGCAGCGCTCTAGCAGAGACCCAGTACTTC,few,TRBJ2-5,-,TRBV29-1
CASSYSGTSGGETQYF,TGTGCCAGCAGCTACTCCGGGACCAGTGGTGGGGAGACCCAGTACTTC,few,TRBJ2-5,-,TRBV7-6